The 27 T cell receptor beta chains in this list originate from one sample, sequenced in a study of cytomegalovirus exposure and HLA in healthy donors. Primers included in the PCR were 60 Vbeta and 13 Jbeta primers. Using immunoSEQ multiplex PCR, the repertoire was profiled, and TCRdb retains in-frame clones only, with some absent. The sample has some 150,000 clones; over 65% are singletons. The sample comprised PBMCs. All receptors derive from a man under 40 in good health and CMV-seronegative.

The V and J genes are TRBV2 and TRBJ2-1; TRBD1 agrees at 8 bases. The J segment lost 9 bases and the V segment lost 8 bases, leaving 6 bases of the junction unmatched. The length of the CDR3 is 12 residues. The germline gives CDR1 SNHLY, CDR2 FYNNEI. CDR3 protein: CASGTGGTEQFF. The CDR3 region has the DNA TGTGCCAGCGGAACAGGGGGAACTGAGCAGTTCTTC.

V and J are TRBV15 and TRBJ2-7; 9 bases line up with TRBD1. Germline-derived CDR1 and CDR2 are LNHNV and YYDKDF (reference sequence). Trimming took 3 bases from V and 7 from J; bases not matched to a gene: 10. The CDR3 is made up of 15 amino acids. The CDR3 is CATSRTGTGFGEQYF. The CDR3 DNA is TGTGCCACCAGCAGGACCGGGACAGGGTTCGGGGAGCAGTACTTC.

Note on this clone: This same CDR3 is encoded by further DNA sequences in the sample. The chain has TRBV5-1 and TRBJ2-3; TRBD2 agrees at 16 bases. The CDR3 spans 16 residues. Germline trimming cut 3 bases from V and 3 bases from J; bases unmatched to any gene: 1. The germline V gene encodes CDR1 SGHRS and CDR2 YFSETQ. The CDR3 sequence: CASSSGLAGGTDTQYF. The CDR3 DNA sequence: TGCGCCAGCAGCTCGGGACTAGCGGGAGGGACAGATACGCAGTATTTT.

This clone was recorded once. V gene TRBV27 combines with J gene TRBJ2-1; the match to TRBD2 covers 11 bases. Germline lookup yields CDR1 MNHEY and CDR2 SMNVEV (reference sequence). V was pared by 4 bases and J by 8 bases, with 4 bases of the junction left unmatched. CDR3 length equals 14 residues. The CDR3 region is CASSSTSGGYEQFF. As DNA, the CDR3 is TGTGCCAGCAGTTCTACTAGCGGGGGCTATGAGCAGTTCTTC.

In DNA form, the CDR3 reads TGTGCCAGCAGCACCAATCCCGACAGGGAGCCTGAAGCTTTCTTT. It is translated as CASSTNPDREPEAFF. The rearrangement uses TRBV7-8 and TRBJ1-1, with 7 bases aligning to TRBD1. The CDR3 has 15 residues. With 5 bases clipped from V and 6 bases from J, the junction kept 12 bases outside the gene matches. CDR1 and CDR2 (germline): SGHVS, FQNEAQ.

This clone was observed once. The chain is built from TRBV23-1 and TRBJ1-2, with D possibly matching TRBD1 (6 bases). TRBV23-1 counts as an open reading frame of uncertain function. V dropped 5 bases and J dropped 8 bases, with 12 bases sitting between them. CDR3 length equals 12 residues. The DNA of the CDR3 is TGCGCCAGCAGTACCGGGACAACGGGCTACACCTTC. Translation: CASSTGTTGYTF.

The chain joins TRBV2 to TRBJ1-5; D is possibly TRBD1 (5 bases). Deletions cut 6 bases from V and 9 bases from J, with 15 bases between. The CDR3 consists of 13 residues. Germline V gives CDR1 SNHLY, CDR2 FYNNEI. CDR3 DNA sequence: TGTGCCAGCAGGGGGGAGGGGCTCGGGCCCCAGCATTTT. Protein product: CASRGEGLGPQHF.

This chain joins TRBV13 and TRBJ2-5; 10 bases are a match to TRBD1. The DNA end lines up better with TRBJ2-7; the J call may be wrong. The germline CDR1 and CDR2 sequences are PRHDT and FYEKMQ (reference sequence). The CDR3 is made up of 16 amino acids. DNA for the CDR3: TGTGCCAGCAGCACAAGACAGGGGGCGAGCTCCTACGAGCAGTACTTC. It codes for CASSTRQGASSYEQYF.

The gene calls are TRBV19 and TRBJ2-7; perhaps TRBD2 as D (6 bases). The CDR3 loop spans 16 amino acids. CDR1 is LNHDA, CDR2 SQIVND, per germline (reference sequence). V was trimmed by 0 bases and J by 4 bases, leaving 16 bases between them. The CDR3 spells CASSIDAGPGGYEQYF. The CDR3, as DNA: TGTGCCAGTAGTATAGACGCTGGACCAGGAGGGTACGAGCAGTACTTC.

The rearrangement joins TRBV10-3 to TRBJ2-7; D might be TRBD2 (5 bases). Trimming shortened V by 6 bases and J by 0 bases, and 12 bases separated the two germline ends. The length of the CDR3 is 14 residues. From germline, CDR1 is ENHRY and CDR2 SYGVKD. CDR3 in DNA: TGTGCCATCAGGGGAGCAGCTGACTCCTACGAGCAGTACTTC. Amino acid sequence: CAIRGAADSYEQYF.

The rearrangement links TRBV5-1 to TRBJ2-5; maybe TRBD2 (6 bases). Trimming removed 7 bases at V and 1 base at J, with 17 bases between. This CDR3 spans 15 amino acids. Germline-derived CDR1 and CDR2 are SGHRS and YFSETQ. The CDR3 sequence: CASGVLGDSQETQYF. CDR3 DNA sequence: TGCGCCAGCGGGGTCCTGGGGGACTCCCAAGAGACCCAGTACTTC.

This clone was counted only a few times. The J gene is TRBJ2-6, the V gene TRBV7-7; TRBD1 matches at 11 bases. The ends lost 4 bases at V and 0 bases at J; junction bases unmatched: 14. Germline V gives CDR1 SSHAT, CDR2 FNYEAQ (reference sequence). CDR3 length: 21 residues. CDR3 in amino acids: CASSSGTGGPGGISGANVLTF. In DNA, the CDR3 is TGTGCCAGCAGCTCCGGGACAGGGGGACCGGGGGGGATCTCTGGGGCCAACGTCCTGACTTTC.

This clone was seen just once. The CDR3 is CASSAGFINQPQHF. DNA of the CDR3: TGTGCCAGCAGTGCGGGATTTATAAATCAGCCCCAGCATTTT. The chain links TRBV28 to TRBJ1-5; D is uncertain. Trimming cost V 5 bases and J 4 bases, with 12 bases left between them. The CDR3 loop spans 14 amino acids. CDR1 and CDR2 (germline): MDHEN, SYDVKM.

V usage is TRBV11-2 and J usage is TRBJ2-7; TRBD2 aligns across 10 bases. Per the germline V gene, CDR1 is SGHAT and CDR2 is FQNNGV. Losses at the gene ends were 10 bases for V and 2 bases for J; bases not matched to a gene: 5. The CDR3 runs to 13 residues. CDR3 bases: TGTGCCACCTCGGGACTAGCGCCCTACGAGCAGTACTTC. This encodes CATSGLAPYEQYF.

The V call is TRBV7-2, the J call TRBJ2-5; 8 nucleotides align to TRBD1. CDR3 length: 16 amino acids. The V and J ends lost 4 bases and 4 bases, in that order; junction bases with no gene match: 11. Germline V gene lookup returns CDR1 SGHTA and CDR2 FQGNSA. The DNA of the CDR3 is TGTGCCAGCAGCTCCCGGACAGGGCGGTGGTCAGAGACCCAGTACTTC. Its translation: CASSSRTGRWSETQYF.

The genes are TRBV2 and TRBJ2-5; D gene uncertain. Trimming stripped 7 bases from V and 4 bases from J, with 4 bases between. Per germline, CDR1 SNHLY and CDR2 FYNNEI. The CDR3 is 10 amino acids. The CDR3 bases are TGTGCCAGCAACTTAGAGACCCAGTACTTC. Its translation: CASNLETQYF. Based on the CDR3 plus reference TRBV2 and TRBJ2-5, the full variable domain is EPEVTQTPSHQVTQMGQEVILRCVPISNHLYFYWYRQILGQKVEFLVSFYNNEISEKSEIFDDQFSVERPDGSNFTLKIRSTKLEDSAMYFCASNLETQYFGPGTRLLVL.

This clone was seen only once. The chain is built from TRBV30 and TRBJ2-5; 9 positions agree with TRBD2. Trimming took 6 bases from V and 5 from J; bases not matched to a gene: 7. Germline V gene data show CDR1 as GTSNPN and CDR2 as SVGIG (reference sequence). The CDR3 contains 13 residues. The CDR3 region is CACLLAGSETQYF. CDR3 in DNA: TGTGCCTGCCTGCTAGCGGGGAGTGAGACCCAGTACTTC.

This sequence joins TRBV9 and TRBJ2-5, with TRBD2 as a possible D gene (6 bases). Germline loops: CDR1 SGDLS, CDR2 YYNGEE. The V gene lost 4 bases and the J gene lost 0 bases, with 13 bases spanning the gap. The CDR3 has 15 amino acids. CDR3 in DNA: TGTGCCAGCAGCAGATGGGGAGGACACCAAGAGACCCAGTACTTC. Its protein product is CASSRWGGHQETQYF.

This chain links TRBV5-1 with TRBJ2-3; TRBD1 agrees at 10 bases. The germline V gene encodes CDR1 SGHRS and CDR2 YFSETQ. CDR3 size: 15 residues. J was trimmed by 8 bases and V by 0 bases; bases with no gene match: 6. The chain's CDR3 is CASSLGDRGIGTQYF. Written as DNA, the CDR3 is TGCGCCAGCAGCTTGGGGGACAGGGGTATAGGTACGCAGTATTTT.

The CDR3: CASSRDRFYEQYF. CDR3 in DNA: TGTGCCAGCAGCCGGGACAGGTTCTACGAGCAGTACTTC. The chain has TRBV6-5 and TRBJ2-7, with 8 nucleotides matching TRBD1. This CDR3 comprises 13 residues. V lost 6 bases, J lost 3 bases, and 4 bases stayed unmatched. CDR1 is MNHEY, CDR2 SVGAGI, per germline.

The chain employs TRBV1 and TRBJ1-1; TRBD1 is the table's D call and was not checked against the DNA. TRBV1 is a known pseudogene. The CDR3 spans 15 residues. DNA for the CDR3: TGCACCAGCAGCCCGTTCTCAAAGGGGGAAGGTGAAGCTTTCTTT. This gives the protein CTSSPFSKGEGEAFF.

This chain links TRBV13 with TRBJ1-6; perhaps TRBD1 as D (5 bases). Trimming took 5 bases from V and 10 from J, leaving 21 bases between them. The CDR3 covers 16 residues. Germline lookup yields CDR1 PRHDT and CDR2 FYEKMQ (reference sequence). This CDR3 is CASSQRGGQGTSPLHF. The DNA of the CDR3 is TGTGCCAGCAGCCAGCGGGGCGGGCAGGGAACCTCACCCCTCCACTTT.

The CDR3 loop reads CASSYQTGPTNEKLFF. For the CDR3, the DNA is TGTGCCAGCAGTTACCAGACAGGGCCAACTAATGAAAAACTGTTTTTT. The chain carries TRBV28 and TRBJ1-4; 7 nucleotides align to TRBD1. V lost 4 bases to trimming and J lost 0 bases; unmatched junction nucleotides: 5. From germline, CDR1 is MDHEN and CDR2 SYDVKM. The CDR3 runs 16 residues.

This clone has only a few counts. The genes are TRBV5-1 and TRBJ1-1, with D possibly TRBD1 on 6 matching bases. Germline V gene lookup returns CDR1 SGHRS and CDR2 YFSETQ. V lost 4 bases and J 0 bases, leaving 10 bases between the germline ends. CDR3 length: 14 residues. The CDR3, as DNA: TGCGCCAGCAGCATGGGACACCTGAACACTGAAGCTTTCTTT. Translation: CASSMGHLNTEAFF.

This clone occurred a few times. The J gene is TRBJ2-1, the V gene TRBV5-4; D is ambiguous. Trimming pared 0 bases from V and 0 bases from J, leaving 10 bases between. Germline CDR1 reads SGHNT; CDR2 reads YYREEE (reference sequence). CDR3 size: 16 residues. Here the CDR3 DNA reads TGTGCCAGCAGCTTGGTAGGAGCGAGCTCCTACAATGAGCAGTTCTTC. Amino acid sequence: CASSLVGASSYNEQFF. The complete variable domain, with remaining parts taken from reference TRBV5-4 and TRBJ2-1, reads ETGVTQSPTHLIKTRGQQVTLRCSSQSGHNTVSWYQQALGQGPQFIFQYYREEENGRGNFPPRFSGLQFPNYSSELNVNALELDDSALYLCASSLVGASSYNEQFFGPGTRLTVL.

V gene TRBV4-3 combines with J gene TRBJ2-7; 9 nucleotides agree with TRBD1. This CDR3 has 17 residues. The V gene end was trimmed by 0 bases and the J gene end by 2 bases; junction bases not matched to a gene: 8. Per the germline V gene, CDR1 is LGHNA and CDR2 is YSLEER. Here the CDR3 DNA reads TGCGCCAGCAGCCAAGATGCCGGACAGGGGACCCCCTACGAGCAGTACTTC. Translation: CASSQDAGQGTPYEQYF.

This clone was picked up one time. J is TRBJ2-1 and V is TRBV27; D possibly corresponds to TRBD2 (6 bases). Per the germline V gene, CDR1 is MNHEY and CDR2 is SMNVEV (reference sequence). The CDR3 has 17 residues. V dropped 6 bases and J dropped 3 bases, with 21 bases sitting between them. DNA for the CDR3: TGTGCCAGCAGCAGGTCTATTAGTGCGGGGTTCTACAATGAGCAGTTCTTC. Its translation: CASSRSISAGFYNEQFF.